Below are 15 T cell receptor beta chains sequenced from a single sample in a study of vaccination effects on CD4 cells after COVID-19. Clones were sequenced by immunoSEQ multiplex PCR, and TCRdb holds only the in-frame ones, with some missing. The sample contains tens of thousands of clones, roughly 79% of which appear only once. The ViraFEST assay expanded antigen-specific CD4+ T cells with viral peptide pools before sequencing. Following culture for around 9 days, CD4+ T cells were isolated. Of the BNT162b2 and mRNA-1273 vaccines, participants received two doses of one or the other. The antigens these receptors bind are not known. Sequences were derived from CD4+ T cells from PBMCs cultured with SARS-CoV-2 spike peptides, sampled after COVID-19 vaccination. Receptors originate from a human donor who received a COVID-19 vaccine. Some clones in this sample may be carry-over from other donors' samples.

For the CDR3, the DNA is TGTGCCAGCACCCCGCGGGGCGGCCACCTGGCTGAAGCTTTCTTT. It yields the protein CASTPRGGHLAEAFF. The chain is built from TRBV27 and TRBJ1-1; tentatively, D is TRBD1 (5 bases). Germline V gene lookup returns CDR1 MNHEY and CDR2 SMNVEV (reference sequence). The CDR3 loop spans 15 amino acids. V was clipped by 7 bases and J by 6 bases, with 21 bases between them.

The V call is TRBV6-4, the J call TRBJ2-3; 8 positions agree with TRBD1. The germline V gene has CDR1 MRHNA and CDR2 SNTAGT. J gave up 6 bases and V 1 base, and 6 bases lay outside the gene matches. This CDR3 has 15 amino acids. This CDR3 reads CASSDWQGAADTQYF. CDR3 nucleotides: TGTGCCAGCAGTGACTGGCAGGGGGCGGCGGATACGCAGTATTTT.

By share of the sample, this clone is medium-sized. V gene TRBV5-1 combines with J gene TRBJ2-2; a weak D match, TRBD1 (6 bases). V gave up 4 bases and J gave up 4 bases, with 17 bases separating them. Per the germline V gene, CDR1 is SGHRS and CDR2 is YFSETQ. CDR3 size: 16 residues. The CDR3 protein is CASSETGLRTTGELFF. The CDR3 DNA reads TGCGCCAGCAGCGAAACAGGGCTTAGGACCACCGGGGAGCTGTTTTTT.

The chain carries TRBV10-3 and TRBJ1-1; D is ambiguous. The length of the CDR3 is 12 residues. V was trimmed by 4 bases and J by 3 bases, leaving 6 bases between them. Germline CDR1 reads ENHRY; CDR2 reads SYGVKD. The chain's CDR3 is CAISGRDTEAFF. The CDR3 DNA reads TGTGCCATCAGTGGACGGGACACTGAAGCTTTCTTT.

The gene calls are TRBV5-4 and TRBJ2-5, with D hard to call. CDR3 size: 13 residues. V was pared by 5 bases and J by 2 bases, with 10 bases between. Germline CDR1 SGHNT, CDR2 YYREEE (reference sequence). The CDR3 nucleotides read TGTGCCAGCAGTCCCCGTCCACAAGAGACCCAGTACTTC. It translates to CASSPRPQETQYF.

This clone was seen more than once but under ten times. Here the CDR3 reads CASSSGLNNSPLHF. The CDR3 bases are TGCGCCAGCAGCTCGGGACTGAATAATTCACCCCTCCACTTT. This sequence joins TRBV5-1 and TRBJ1-6, with a weak D call TRBD1 (5 bases). The CDR3 has 14 amino acids. Germline CDR1 reads SGHRS; CDR2 reads YFSETQ. The V gene lost 3 bases and the J gene lost 5 bases, with 9 bases spanning the gap.

J is TRBJ2-3 and V is TRBV5-4; 14 positions agree with TRBD2. The CDR3 spans 16 residues. Germline-derived CDR1 and CDR2 are SGHNT and YYREEE (reference sequence). Trimming removed 4 bases from V and 4 bases from J; junction bases left unmatched: 5. The CDR3 sequence: CASSAGLAGAADTQYF. CDR3 nucleotides: TGTGCCAGCAGCGCGGGACTAGCGGGGGCCGCAGATACGCAGTATTTT.

This clone was seen once. The V gene is TRBV14, the J gene TRBJ1-1, with D possibly being TRBD1 (5 bases). Germline loops: CDR1 SGHDN, CDR2 FVKESK. V dropped 3 bases and J dropped 3 bases, with 11 bases sitting between them. CDR3 length: 14 residues. In DNA form, the CDR3 reads TGTGCCAGCAGCCAGCATGGGGGGTACACTGAAGCTTTCTTT. Its protein is CASSQHGGYTEAFF.

A few counts support this clone. The rearrangement joins TRBV10-1 to TRBJ2-7; a possible D gene is TRBD1 (7 bases). Trimming pared 4 bases from V and 3 bases from J, leaving 19 bases between. The CDR3 runs to 16 residues. Germline V gene data show CDR1 as WNHNN and CDR2 as SYGVQD (reference sequence). The CDR3 loop reads CASSGKCGTANYEQYV. CDR3 nucleotide sequence: TGCGCCAGCAGTGGGAAATGCGGGACAGCGAACTACGAGCAGTACGTC.

The chain has TRBV28 and TRBJ1-6; weak D call: TRBD1 (5 bases). Trimming removed 2 bases from V and 6 bases from J, with 8 bases in between. The germline V gene has CDR1 MDHEN and CDR2 SYDVKM. The CDR3 covers 14 residues. DNA for the CDR3: TGTGCCAGCAGTTTAGGGACGCTTAATTCACCCCTCCACTTT. Translation: CASSLGTLNSPLHF.

The chain is built from TRBV3-1 (or the pseudogene TRBV3-2) and TRBJ1-2; possibly TRBD1 for D (5 bases). The V end was cut by 0 bases, the J end by 8 bases, with 16 bases between. Germline V CDR1 and CDR2: LGHDT, YNNKEL (reference sequence). The CDR3 sequence is 15 residues long. CDR3 protein: CASSQDFTTWGGYTF. CDR3 coding DNA: TGTGCCAGCAGCCAAGACTTCACCACGTGGGGCGGCTACACCTTC.

This clone was picked up a small number of times. The rearrangement links TRBV15 to TRBJ1-5; TRBD1 aligns across 8 bases. The CDR3 covers 15 residues. Germline trimming cut 1 base from V and 2 bases from J; bases unmatched to any gene: 1. Germline CDR1 reads LNHNV; CDR2 reads YYDKDF (reference sequence). The CDR3 sequence: CATSRAGGRNQPQHF. DNA of the CDR3: TGTGCCACCAGCAGAGCAGGGGGCCGCAATCAGCCCCAGCATTTT.

The chain uses TRBV7-2 and TRBJ2-1; TRBD2 matches at 15 bases. There are 18 residues in the CDR3. Germline loops: CDR1 SGHTA, CDR2 FQGNSA. V was pared by 2 bases and J by 7 bases, with 9 bases of the junction left unmatched. The CDR3 nucleotides read TGTGCCAGCAGCTTATACCGGACTAGCGGGGGGGCGGGGAATGAGCAGTTCTTC. This encodes CASSLYRTSGGAGNEQFF. Drawing the rest from reference TRBV7-2 and TRBJ2-1, the complete variable domain is GAGVSQSPSNKVTEKGKDVELRCDPISGHTALYWYRQSLGQGLEFLIYFQGNSAPDKSGLPSDRFSAERTGGSVSTLTIQRTQQEDSAVYLCASSLYRTSGGAGNEQFFGPGTRLTVL.

The chain is built from TRBV20-1 and TRBJ1-1; tentative D call: TRBD1 (5 bases). The V gene lost 3 bases and the J gene lost 4 bases, with 12 bases spanning the gap. CDR3 length: 13 residues. Germline assignment: CDR1 DFQATT and CDR2 SNEGSKA (reference sequence). The CDR3 bases are TGCAGTGCTAGTGGGGGGGTAATCACTGAAGCTTTCTTT. It translates to CSASGGVITEAFF.

CDR3 protein: CASSYSSGEAFF. The DNA for the CDR3 is TGTGCCAGCAGTTACTCCTCGGGTGAAGCTTTCTTT. This chain links TRBV6-6 with TRBJ1-1, with D unresolved. V was clipped by 0 bases and J by 7 bases, with 6 bases between them. CDR1 and CDR2 (germline): MNHNY, SVGAGI (reference sequence). The CDR3 has 12 residues.